Listed below are T cell receptor beta chains from one sample, sequenced in a study of blood T cells in healthy people across ages. From the 5' RACE reads, TCRdb called clonotypes with MiXCR, one entry per CDR3 protein. This table holds about 1,400,000 distinct CDR3 sequences, approximately 38% found once. The sample comprised blood. The receptor source for this set is a woman younger than 30 in good health. CDR3s include the opening cysteine and the closing phenylalanine or tryptophan. D genes are given only for firm matches. Clone size, where shown, is once, few, many, or a class for clones that have expanded.

D gene,CDR3 length,J gene,V gene,clone size,CDR3 protein,CDR3 DNA
TRBD2,15,TRBJ2-1,TRBV6-5,.,CASSYRGLELNEQFF,TGTGCCAGCAGTTATAGGGGACTAGAACTCAATGAGCAGTTCTTC
.,12,TRBJ2-7,TRBV3-1,.,CASSQNGPEQYF,TGTGCCAGCAGCCAAAATGGACCCGAGCAGTACTTC
.,10,TRBJ1-2,TRBV29-1,.,CSAEGQDYTF,TGCAGCGCCGAAGGACAAGACTACACCTTC
TRBD1,13,TRBJ2-7,TRBV20-1,.,CSATETGDYEQYF,TGCAGTGCTACTGAGACAGGGGACTACGAGCAGTACTTC
TRBD1,14,TRBJ2-5,TRBV6-2/TRBV6-3,.,CASRTDREGETQYF,TGTGCCAGCAGGACCGACAGGGAAGGAGAGACCCAGTACTTC
.,10,TRBJ1-1,TRBV12-3/TRBV12-4,few,CASGGTEAFF,TGTGCCAGCGGGGGCACTGAAGCTTTCTTT
.,13,TRBJ2-7,TRBV20-1,.,CSASASEFYEQYF,TGCAGTGCTAGTGCATCGGAGTTCTACGAGCAGTACTTC
.,15,TRBJ2-5,TRBV3-1,few,CASSQMTGSQGTQYF,TGTGCCAGCAGCCAAATGACGGGAAGCCAAGGGACCCAGTACTTC
.,15,TRBJ1-6,TRBV6-5,.,CASSPGSLRHSPLHF,TGTGCCAGCAGCCCCGGATCTCTTAGACATTCACCCCTCCACTTT
.,13,TRBJ2-5,TRBV29-1,few,CSVELGSVETQYF,TGCAGCGTTGAACTCGGCTCGGTGGAGACCCAGTACTTC
.,15,TRBJ1-6,TRBV9,.,CASSAAVGYNSPLHF,TGTGCCAGCAGCGCCGCTGTGGGTTATAATTCACCCCTCCACTTT
.,15,TRBJ2-5,TRBV18,.,CASSPPTGHLETQYF,TGTGCCAGCTCACCCCCGACGGGACACCTGGAGACCCAGTACTTC
.,14,TRBJ2-1,TRBV12-3/TRBV12-4,once,CASSGRAPGGEQFF,TGTGCCAGCAGCGGCCGGGCCCCCGGGGGTGAGCAGTTCTTC
.,18,TRBJ1-1,TRBV5-6,.,CASSFTLNIDGSGTEAFF,TGTGCCAGCAGCTTTACCTTAAATATCGACGGGTCAGGGACTGAAGCTTTCTTT
TRBD1,18,TRBJ2-1,TRBV6-2/TRBV6-3,.,CASSSNRHRQGKHNEQFF,TGTGCCAGCAGTTCCAATAGACACCGACAGGGTAAGCACAATGAGCAGTTCTTC
.,13,TRBJ1-2,TRBV5-1,few,CASSLESDYGYTF,TGCGCCAGCAGCTTGGAGTCAGACTATGGCTACACCTTC
TRBD2,14,TRBJ2-7,TRBV27,.,CASSLVGGGSEQYF,TGTGCCAGCAGTCTTGTGGGCGGGGGGTCCGAGCAGTACTTC
.,16,TRBJ2-6,TRBV4-2,few,CASSLNAGFGANVLTF,TGTGCCAGCAGCCTGAACGCAGGGTTCGGGGCCAACGTCCTGACTTTC
.,14,TRBJ1-1,TRBV7-3,few,CASSSGLLTGEAFF,TGTGCCAGCAGCTCGGGGTTGCTTACCGGTGAAGCTTTCTTT
.,12,TRBJ1-1,TRBV5-1,.,CASSTANTEAFF,TGCGCCAGCAGTACAGCGAACACTGAAGCTTTCTTT
.,18,TRBJ1-6,TRBV15,.,CATSTDPDSDVYNSPLHF,TGTGCCACCAGCACCGACCCTGACAGCGACGTCTATAATTCACCCCTCCACTTT
TRBD2,17,TRBJ2-7,TRBV5-1,.,CASSLSGGTSSYNEQYF,TGCGCCAGCAGCCTAAGCGGGGGGACGAGCTCCTACAATGAGCAGTACTTC
.,14,TRBJ1-1,TRBV7-2,few,CASSFRAQNTEAFF,TGTGCCAGCAGCTTCAGGGCCCAGAACACTGAAGCTTTCTTT
.,14,TRBJ2-7,TRBV20-1,many,CSARDFLGGYEQYF,TGCAGTGCTAGAGATTTTCTGGGAGGCTACGAGCAGTACTTC
TRBD1,15,TRBJ2-1,TRBV20-1,few,CSAGTGGQGLNEQFF,TGCAGTGCTGGGACAGGCGGACAGGGGCTCAATGAGCAGTTCTTC
.,14,TRBJ2-6,TRBV6-1,few,CASSEQGGANVLTF,TGTGCCAGCAGTGAACAGGGTGGGGCCAACGTCCTGACTTTC
.,16,TRBJ2-1,TRBV7-3,few,CASSLGLVQGRNEQFF,TGTGCCAGCAGCTTAGGGCTTGTCCAGGGGCGGAATGAGCAGTTCTTC
TRBD1,14,TRBJ1-1,TRBV5-5,few,CASSSLTQTGVAFF,TGTGCCAGCAGCTCCCTTACCCAGACAGGGGTCGCTTTCTTT
TRBD1,15,TRBJ2-1,TRBV28,.,CASSWTGPRYNEQFF,TGTGCCAGCAGTTGGACAGGGCCGAGATACAATGAGCAGTTCTTC
TRBD2,14,TRBJ2-7,TRBV9,.,CASSSGDYPYEQYF,TGTGCCAGCAGCTCCGGGGACTATCCCTACGAGCAGTACTTC
.,13,TRBJ1-5,TRBV2,.,CASSGEAWQPQHF,TGTGCCAGCAGCGGGGAGGCTTGGCAGCCCCAGCATTTT
TRBD2,13,TRBJ2-5,TRBV7-3,few,CASSSASGETQYF,TGTGCCAGCAGCTCCGCTAGCGGAGAGACCCAGTACTTC
.,18,TRBJ2-4,TRBV11-2,.,CASSLFPYGGLAKNIQYF,TGTGCCAGCAGCTTATTTCCGTACGGGGGGCTAGCCAAAAACATTCAGTACTTC
TRBD1,19,TRBJ2-7,TRBV3-1,few,CASSQKTPMGTGAFYEQYF,TGTGCCAGCAGCCAAAAAACGCCAATGGGGACAGGGGCCTTCTACGAGCAGTACTTC
TRBD2,17,TRBJ2-3,TRBV4-1,.,CASSQDRAGGPTDTQYF,TGCGCCAGCAGCCAAGATCGAGCGGGGGGGCCCACAGATACGCAGTATTTT
.,14,TRBJ1-4,TRBV7-8,.,CASSLTTRQEKLFF,TGTGCCAGCAGCTTGACGACCCGTCAGGAAAAACTGTTTTTT
TRBD2,15,TRBJ2-1,TRBV7-2,few,CASSPSGLPNNEQFF,TGTGCCAGCAGTCCTAGCGGGCTCCCGAACAATGAGCAGTTCTTC
TRBD1,16,TRBJ1-2,TRBV6-1,.,CASSRGWDRDDYGYTF,TGTGCCAGCAGTCGGGGGTGGGACAGGGACGACTATGGCTACACCTTC
.,13,TRBJ2-1,TRBV6-5,.,CASSYIAAHEQFF,TGTGCCAGCAGTTACATTGCGGCCCATGAGCAGTTCTTC
.,14,TRBJ1-4,TRBV7-9,few,CASRAGATNEKLFF,TGTGCCAGCAGGGCCGGTGCAACTAATGAAAAACTGTTTTTT
.,15,TRBJ2-7,TRBV9,.,CASDPLGSSYNEQYF,TGTGCCAGCGACCCTTTGGGCAGCTCCTACAATGAGCAGTACTTC
.,16,TRBJ1-1,TRBV7-3,.,CASSLGSGGENTEAFF,TGTGCCAGCAGCTTAGGGTCAGGTGGAGAGAACACTGAAGCTTTCTTT
.,16,TRBJ1-2,TRBV5-6,.,CASSLPNRRGLYGYTF,TGTGCCAGCAGCCTCCCGAACCGACGGGGACTCTATGGCTACACCTTC
.,17,TRBJ1-5,TRBV5-1,.,CASSFREGGAGNQPQHF,TGCGCCAGCAGCTTCCGGGAGGGGGGTGCGGGCAATCAGCCCCAGCATTTT
TRBD1,16,TRBJ2-2,TRBV10-3,few,CAISGIGQANTGELFF,TGTGCCATCAGTGGGATCGGACAGGCGAACACCGGGGAGCTGTTTTTT
TRBD2,15,TRBJ2-5,TRBV12-3/TRBV12-4,.,CASSLGGAGGLEQYF,TGTGCCAGCAGTTTAGGGGGCGCGGGGGGGCTTGAGCAGTACTTC
.,13,TRBJ2-7,TRBV12-3/TRBV12-4,.,CASSLGGIHEQYF,TGTGCCAGCAGTTTAGGAGGGATCCACGAGCAGTACTTC
.,13,TRBJ2-1,TRBV3-1,.,CASSQGPSPEQFF,TGTGCCAGCAGCCAAGGGCCTAGCCCTGAGCAGTTCTTC
TRBD1,17,TRBJ2-7,TRBV2,.,CASSETGTGVTYNEQYF,TGTGCCAGCAGTGAGACCGGGACAGGGGTAACCTACAATGAGCAGTACTTC
TRBD2,15,TRBJ2-5,TRBV7-9,few,CASSRTLAVQETQYF,TGTGCCAGCAGCCGAACCCTAGCGGTCCAAGAGACCCAGTACTTC
.,13,TRBJ1-2,TRBV29-1,.,CSVVPGGSYGCTF,TGCAGCGTTGTTCCGGGGGGTAGCTATGGCTGCACCTTC
.,14,TRBJ2-1,TRBV20-1,.,CSARWLETYNEQFF,TGCAGTGCTAGGTGGTTAGAAACCTACAATGAGCAGTTCTTC
.,15,TRBJ1-2,TRBV7-2,.,CASSLSIKQGHGYTF,TGTGCCAGCAGCTTATCTATCAAGCAGGGCCATGGCTACACCTTC
.,13,TRBJ1-2,TRBV29-1,.,CSVEERSPGGYTF,TGCAGCGTTGAAGAACGAAGTCCTGGTGGCTACACCTTC
.,13,TRBJ2-5,TRBV20-1,few,CSARDSLPETQYF,TGCAGTGCTAGAGATTCGCTGCCAGAGACCCAGTACTTC
.,15,TRBJ2-3,TRBV4-1,.,CASSLSGLFTDTQYF,TGCGCCAGCAGCCTCTCGGGACTTTTCACAGATACGCAGTATTTT